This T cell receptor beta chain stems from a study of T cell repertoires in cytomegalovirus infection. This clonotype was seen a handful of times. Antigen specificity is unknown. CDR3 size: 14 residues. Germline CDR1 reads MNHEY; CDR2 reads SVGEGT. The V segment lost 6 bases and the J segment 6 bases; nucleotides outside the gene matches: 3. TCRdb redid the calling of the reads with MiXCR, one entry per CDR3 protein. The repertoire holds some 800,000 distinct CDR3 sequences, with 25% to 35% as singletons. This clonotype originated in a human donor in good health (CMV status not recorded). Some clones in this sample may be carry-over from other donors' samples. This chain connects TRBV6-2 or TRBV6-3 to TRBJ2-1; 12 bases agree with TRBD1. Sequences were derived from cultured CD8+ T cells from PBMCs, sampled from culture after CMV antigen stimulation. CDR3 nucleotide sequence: TGTGCCAGCAGGGGACAGGGGGCTACCAATGAGCAGTTCTTC. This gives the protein CASRGQGATNEQFF.